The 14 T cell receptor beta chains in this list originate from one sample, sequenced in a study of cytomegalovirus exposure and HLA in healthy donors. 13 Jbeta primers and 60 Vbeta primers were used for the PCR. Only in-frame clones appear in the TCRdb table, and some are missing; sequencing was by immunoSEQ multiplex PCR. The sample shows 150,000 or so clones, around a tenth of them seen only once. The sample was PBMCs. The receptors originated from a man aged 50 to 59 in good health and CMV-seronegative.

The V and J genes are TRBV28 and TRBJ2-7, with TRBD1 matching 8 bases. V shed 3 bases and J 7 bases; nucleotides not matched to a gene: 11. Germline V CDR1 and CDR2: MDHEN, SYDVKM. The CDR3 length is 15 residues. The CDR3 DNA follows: TGTGCCAGCAGTTTGTATGGACAGGGTCGTAGGGAGCAGTACTTC. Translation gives CASSLYGQGRREQYF.

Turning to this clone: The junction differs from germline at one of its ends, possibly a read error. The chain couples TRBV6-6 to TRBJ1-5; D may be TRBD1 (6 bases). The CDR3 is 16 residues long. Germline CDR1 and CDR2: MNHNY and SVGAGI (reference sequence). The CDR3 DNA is TGTGCCAGCAGTTATACAACGGGACACAACAATCAGCTCCAGCATTTT. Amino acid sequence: CASSYTTGHNNQLQHF.

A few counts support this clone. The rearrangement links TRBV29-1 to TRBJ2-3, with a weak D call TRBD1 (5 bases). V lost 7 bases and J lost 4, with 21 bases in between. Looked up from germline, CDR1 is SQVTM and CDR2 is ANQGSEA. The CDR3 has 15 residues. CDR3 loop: CSAVYLDMRSDTQYF. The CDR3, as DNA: TGCAGCGCCGTATACTTGGACATGCGGTCAGATACGCAGTATTTT.

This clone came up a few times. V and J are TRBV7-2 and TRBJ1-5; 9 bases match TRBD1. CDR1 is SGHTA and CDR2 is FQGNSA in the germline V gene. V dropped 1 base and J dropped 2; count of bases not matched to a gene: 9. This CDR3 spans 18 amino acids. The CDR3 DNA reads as TGTGCCAGCAGCTTAGAGGGGTGGACAGGGGCGGGCAATCAGCCCCAGCATTTT. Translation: CASSLEGWTGAGNQPQHF.

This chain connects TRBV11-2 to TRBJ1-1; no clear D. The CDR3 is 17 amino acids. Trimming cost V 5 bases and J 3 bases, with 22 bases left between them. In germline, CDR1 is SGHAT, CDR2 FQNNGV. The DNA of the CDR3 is TGTGCCAGCAGCGACCCTCGGGAGGGAAGGCGCGACACTGAAGCTTTCTTT. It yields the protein CASSDPREGRRDTEAFF. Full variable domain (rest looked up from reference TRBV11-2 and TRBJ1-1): EAGVAQSPRYKIIEKRQSVAFWCNPISGHATLYWYQQILGQGPKLLIQFQNNGVVDDSQLPKDRFSAERLKGVDSTLKIQPAKLEDSAVYLCASSDPREGRRDTEAFFGQGTRLTVV.

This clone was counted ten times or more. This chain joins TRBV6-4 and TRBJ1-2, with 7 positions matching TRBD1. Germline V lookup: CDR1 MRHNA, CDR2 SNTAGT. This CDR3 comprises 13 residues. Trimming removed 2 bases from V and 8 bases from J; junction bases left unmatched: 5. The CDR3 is CASSDGTAAGYTF. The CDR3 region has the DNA TGTGCCAGCAGTGACGGGACAGCGGCCGGCTACACCTTC.

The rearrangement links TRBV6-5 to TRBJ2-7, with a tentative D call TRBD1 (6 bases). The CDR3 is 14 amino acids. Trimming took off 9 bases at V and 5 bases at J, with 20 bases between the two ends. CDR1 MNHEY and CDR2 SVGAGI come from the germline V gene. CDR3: CASSTGTPTHEQYF. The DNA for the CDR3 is TGTGCCAGTTCGACGGGGACACCCACCCACGAGCAGTACTTC.

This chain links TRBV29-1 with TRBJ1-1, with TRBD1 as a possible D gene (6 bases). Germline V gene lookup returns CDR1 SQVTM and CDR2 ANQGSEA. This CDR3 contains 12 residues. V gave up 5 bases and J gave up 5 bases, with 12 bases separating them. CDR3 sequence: CSVNRASTEAFF. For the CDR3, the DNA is TGCAGCGTTAACAGGGCCTCGACTGAAGCTTTCTTT.

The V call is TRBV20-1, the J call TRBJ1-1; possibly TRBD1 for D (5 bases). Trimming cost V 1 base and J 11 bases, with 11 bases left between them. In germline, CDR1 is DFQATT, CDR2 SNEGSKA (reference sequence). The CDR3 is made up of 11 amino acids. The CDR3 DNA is TGCAGTGCTAGAGGGGCGGAGGGGGCTTTCTTT. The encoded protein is CSARGAEGAFF.

CDR3 DNA sequence: TGTGCCTGTGCCGGGACAGATAGCAATCAGCCCCAGCATTTT. Protein product: CACAGTDSNQPQHF. The genes are TRBV30 and TRBJ1-5; 7 nucleotides agree with TRBD1. CDR1 and CDR2 (germline): GTSNPN, SVGIG (reference sequence). The CDR3 extends over 14 amino acids. The J segment lost 0 bases and the V segment lost 6 bases, leaving 5 bases of the junction unmatched.

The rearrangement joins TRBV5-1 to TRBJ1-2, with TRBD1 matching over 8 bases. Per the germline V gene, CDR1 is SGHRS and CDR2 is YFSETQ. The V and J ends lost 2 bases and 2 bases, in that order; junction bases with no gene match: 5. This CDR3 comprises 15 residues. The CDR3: CASSFSTGENYGYTF. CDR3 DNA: TGCGCCAGCAGCTTTTCGACAGGGGAGAACTATGGCTACACCTTC. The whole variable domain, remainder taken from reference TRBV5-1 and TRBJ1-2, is KAGVTQTPRYLIKTRGQQVTLSCSPISGHRSVSWYQQTPGQGLQFLFEYFSETQRNKGNFPGRFSGRQFSNSRSEMNVSTLELGDSALYLCASSFSTGENYGYTFGSGTRLTVV.

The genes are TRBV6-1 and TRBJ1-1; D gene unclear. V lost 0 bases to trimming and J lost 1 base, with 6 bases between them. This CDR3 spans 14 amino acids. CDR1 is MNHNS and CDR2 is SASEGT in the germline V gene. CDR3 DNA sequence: TGTGCCAGCAGTGAAGCCCTCGGGAACACTGAAGCTTTCTTT. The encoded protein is CASSEALGNTEAFF.

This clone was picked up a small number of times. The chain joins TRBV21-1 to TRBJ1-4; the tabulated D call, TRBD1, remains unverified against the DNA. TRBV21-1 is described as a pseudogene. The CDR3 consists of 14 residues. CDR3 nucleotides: TGTGCCAGCAGCGTCCGGGACACCGATGAAAAACTGTTTTTT. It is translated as CASSVRDTDEKLFF.

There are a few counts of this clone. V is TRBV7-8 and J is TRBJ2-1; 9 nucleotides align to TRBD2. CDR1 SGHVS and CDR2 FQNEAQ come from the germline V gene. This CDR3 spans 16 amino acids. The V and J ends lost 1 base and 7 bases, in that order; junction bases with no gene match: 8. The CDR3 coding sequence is TGTGCCAGCAGCTTAGGTGGTAGCGGGAGTACGAATGAGCAGTTCTTC. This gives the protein CASSLGGSGSTNEQFF.